This T cell receptor (beta chain) was retrieved from a study of cytomegalovirus exposure and HLA in healthy donors. In the study overall: About four fifths of a few hundred genotyped donors fell in the Caucasian-associated ancestry cluster. General study points: An analysis that was carried out later associated 15,000 to 20,000 TCR beta sequences with HLA alleles at 0.05 false discovery rate.

PCR used 60 Vbeta primers and 13 Jbeta primers. Clones were sequenced by immunoSEQ multiplex PCR, and TCRdb holds only the in-frame ones, with some missing. Its clone listing holds some 140,000 clones. Germline CDR1 is SGHTA and CDR2 is FQGNSA. V was clipped by 5 bases and J by 2 bases, with 10 bases between them. The CDR3 is 13 amino acids. While unrecorded immune exposures were likely, the donors were nominally healthy when sampled. With regard to this clone: The antigen is unknown.

The sequence came from an older woman in good health and CMV-seronegative. This sequence joins TRBV7-2 and TRBJ2-7; weak D call: TRBD2 (7 bases). Input material: PBMCs. The CDR3 DNA follows: TGTGCCAGCAGCGCCGGGGGGCCCTACGAGCAGTACTTC. As protein: CASSAGGPYEQYF.